Sequencing of this T cell receptor (beta chain) was carried out in a study of blood T cell repertoires in COVID-19. This clone was observed once. The authors' processing: The authors estimated nucleated cell counts from reference gene primer amplification. The assay was immunoSEQ multiplex PCR, and TCRdb's table has in-frame clones only and misses some. V and J calls plus clone size are reproduced from that table; the DNA served to infer D and trimming. The profile covers about 240,000 clones, with more than 70% appearing a single time and 0.9% to 1% taken by the ten largest. The length of the CDR3 is 16 residues. CDR1 and CDR2 from the germline V gene are MGHRA and YSYEKL. V gave up 1 base and J gave up 5 bases, with 15 bases separating them.

The chain uses TRBV4-1 and TRBJ1-5; a possible D gene is TRBD1 (5 bases). The TCR comes from a woman aged 40 to 49 who had recovered from COVID-19. Sequencing was done on a sample of peripheral blood. For the CDR3, the DNA is TGCGCCAGCAGCCAAGGTTGGGGGGGGTTCGATCAGCCCCAGCATTTT. Translating gives CASSQGWGGFDQPQHF.